This T cell receptor beta chain came from a study of early T cells in non-severe SARS-CoV-2 infection. Study-wide points: Sequences matched to VDJdb favored anti-spike CD8 responses, while private and CD4 specificities were missed.

This clonotype came up a few times. Antigen unknown. In TCRdb, the 5' RACE reads were re-called with MiXCR into one record per CDR3 protein. The top ten clones hold about 8.2% of a sample with fewer than 75,000 distinct CDR3 sequences, roughly 18% of them seen once. Germline lookup yields CDR1 MGHRA and CDR2 YSYEKL. The CDR3 is 15 amino acids. Trimming cost V 1 base and J 0 bases, with 7 bases left between them. The rearrangement joins TRBV4-1 to TRBJ1-3, with no clear D. Here the sequenced sample was whole blood, taken at baseline. The TCR comes from an adult who was a healthcare worker with PCR-confirmed SARS-CoV-2 infection or an uninfected control (not recorded which). This chain's CDR3 is CASSQAPNSGNTIYF. For the CDR3, the DNA is TGCGCCAGCAGCCAAGCTCCCAACTCTGGAAACACCATATATTTT.